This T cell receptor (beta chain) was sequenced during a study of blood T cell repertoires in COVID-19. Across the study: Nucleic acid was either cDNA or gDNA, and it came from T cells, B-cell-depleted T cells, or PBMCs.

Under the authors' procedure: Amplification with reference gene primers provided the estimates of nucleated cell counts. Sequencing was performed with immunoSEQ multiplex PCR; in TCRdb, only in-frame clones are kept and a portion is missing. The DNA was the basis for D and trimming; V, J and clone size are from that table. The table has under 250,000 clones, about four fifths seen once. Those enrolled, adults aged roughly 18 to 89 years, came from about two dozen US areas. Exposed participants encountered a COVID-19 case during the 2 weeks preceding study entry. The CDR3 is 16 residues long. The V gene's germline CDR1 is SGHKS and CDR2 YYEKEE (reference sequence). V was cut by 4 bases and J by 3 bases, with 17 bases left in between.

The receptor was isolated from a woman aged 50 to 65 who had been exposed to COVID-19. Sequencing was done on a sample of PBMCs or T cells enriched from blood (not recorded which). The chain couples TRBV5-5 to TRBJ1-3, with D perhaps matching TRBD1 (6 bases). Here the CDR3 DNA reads TGTGCCAGCAGCCTTTATCAAGGGGGTAATGGAAACACCATATATTTT. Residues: CASSLYQGGNGNTIYF. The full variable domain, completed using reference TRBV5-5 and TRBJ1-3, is DAGVTQSPTHLIKTRGQQVTLRCSPISGHKSVSWYQQVLGQGPQFIFQYYEKEERGRGNFPDRFSARQFPNYSSELNVNALLLGDSALYLCASSLYQGGNGNTIYFGEGSWLTVV.